Detailed here is one TCR beta chain. Its antigen is unidentified. These gene names are mouse names. These data originate in a study of tissue T cells after allogeneic stem cell transplantation. Overall study results and limits: Sampling depth was limited, and the cohort was small and clinically varied. Only a limited share of tissue TCRs appeared in blood or spleen. Within patients, tissue anatomy strongly shaped TCR repertoire composition. Across patients, clones rarely overlapped, yet motif clusters were shared tissue-specifically.

The data were produced by immunoSEQ multiplex PCR, yet TCRdb's version contains in-frame clones alone and is incomplete. The sample lists 48,000 or so clones, roughly 75% occurring once. The TCR comes from a pool of C57BL/6 mice in good health. Material: sorted cells pooled from one or two spleens.

This CDR3 is CASSQDNRGLEQYF. The part of the CDR3 DNA that was read is TGTGCCAGCAGCCAAGATAACAGGGGATTGGAACAGTAC. The V and J genes are TRBV5 and TRBJ2-7; 7 bases are shared with TRBD1. Coverage ceases 1 residue before the CDR3 finishes, and the germline J gene fills in the end. This CDR3 has 14 amino acids. Germline V lookup: CDR1 LGHNA, CDR2 YNLKQL (reference sequence). The V and J ends lost 0 bases and 7 bases, in that order; junction bases with no gene match: 6.